This T cell receptor (beta chain) originates from a study of T cells in Graves' hyperthyroidism and ophthalmopathy (dated by TCRdb to the late 2010s). Background on the whole study: Peripheral blood was collected at initial diagnosis, before any treatment. According to the paper, TCR Vbeta CDR3 sequencing was carried out on some 140 peripheral blood samples, which came from under 50 ophthalmopathy, under 85 hyperthyroidism and 17 progressor patients. The roughly 94 discovery patients were randomly split 7:3 into training and test sets. In about six Graves' hyperthyroidism patients, the study also compared T-cell repertoires from thyroid tissue with T-cell repertoires from blood. An independent validation cohort of some 18 hyperthyroidism patients and over 15 patients who later progressed to ophthalmopathy tested prospective prediction of ophthalmopathy. To identify TCR V-J signatures that set the groups apart, the researchers used a discovery cohort of about a hundred patients, made up of fewer than 50 with Graves' ophthalmopathy and some 56 with stable Graves' hyperthyroidism. Once sampling was done, hyperthyroidism patients were given methimazole at a starting dose of 30 mg daily, whereas ophthalmopathy patients were given high-dose intravenous methylprednisolone. The investigation overall reported the following: In validation, progression to ophthalmopathy was predicted by the model with 55% to 71% sensitivity and 72.22% specificity, a median of approximately 6.5 months before onset. A 13 V-J signature model separated ophthalmopathy from stable hyperthyroidism, with nearly 90% sensitivity and approximately 81% specificity in cross-validation and 80%/75% in testing. Sample size was not statistically predetermined, and investigators were not blinded to group allocation. Most expanded thyroid clonotypes (frequency above 0.001) were also detected in blood, a finding suggesting that blood repertoires may reflect thyroid immune responses.

Remarks on this clonotype: Its antigen is still unknown. Per-base quality was not reported, and no clone a single base away is much larger than it.

Amplification of TCR beta CDR3 regions was carried out from RNA transcripts. The first round of RT-PCR for the TCR CDR3 was performed with the HTBI primer set and the Qiagen OneStep RT-PCR kit. The libraries were constructed in a second round of multiplex PCR and then size-selected and purified. The libraries were sequenced on an Illumina HiSeq2000 using paired-end 100 bp reads. The authors processed their data as follows. SOAPnuke was used to process the raw data, removing reads that contained adapters or uncalled bases, had a mean Phred below 15, or lacked an exact match to the constant primer or identifier. High-quality paired reads were merged using COPE v1.2.5, and each unique nucleotide sequence was defined as a clonotype. MiTCR v1.1 was used to align clonotypes to the IMGT TRBV, TRBD and TRBJ reference segments. Only V-J combinations with frequency above 0.0001, covering about 99% of repertoires, were analysed. A TCS score was defined as the ratio between F50 (clonal expansion) and ExV (chaos), using BLOSUM62-based TCRdist between CDR3 peptides within each V-J. Welch's t-statistics and random forest reduced around 550 V-J features to 10 to 15, which were used in a naive Bayes classifier (R e1071). Using fastp trimming at Q25 and MiXCR clonotype assembly, TCRdb reanalyzed the public sequencing data and kept in-frame beta chains. Each record represents a unique CDR3 protein, reported with the most common genes and DNA among its rows. The V and J calls were determined by TCRdb, not by the authors. In this sample the table shows around 300,000 distinct CDR3 sequences, over 12% of which occur a single time. The ten largest make up about 30% of the sample.

V was cut back by 2 bases and J by 0 bases, leaving a gap of 13 bases between them. CDR1 SGHAT and CDR2 FQNNGV are derived from the germline V gene. The CDR3, cysteine through phenylalanine, is 17 amino acids long. Only the CDR3 part of the read is kept: 51 bases, read in frame from the first base. The hyperthyroidism patients were between 18 and 65 years old and newly diagnosed, with a disease duration of less than 2 months. Any patient with an uncontrolled infection, another autoimmune disease, pregnancy or lactation was excluded. Diagnoses were based on clinical symptoms, serum thyroxine and TRAb, thyroid ultrasound and orbital computed tomography. Blood from progressor patients was collected at the time of first diagnosis with hyperthyroidism, before any ophthalmopathy symptoms had appeared. Ficoll-Paque density gradient centrifugation was used to isolate PBMCs from about 9 ml of fresh peripheral blood. Progressor patients were defined as those initially diagnosed with Graves' hyperthyroidism in whom ophthalmopathy developed during follow-up. Trizol reagent was used to extract total RNA, and RNA quality was then checked on an Agilent 2100 Bioanalyzer.

Sequencing was carried out using blood. The V gene is TRBV11-2 and the J gene is TRBJ2-2; matching of 6 bases hints at TRBD1 as the D gene. The TCR was taken from a woman between 50 and 59 years old with Graves' hyperthyroidism that later progressed to Graves' ophthalmopathy. The nucleotide sequence reads TGTGCCAGCAGCTTACAGTTACAGGGATCGAACACCGGGGAGCTGTTTTTT. Its protein product is CASSLQLQGSNTGELFF. Supplemented by the reference TRBV11-2 and TRBJ2-2 proteins around the CDR3, the complete variable domain is EAGVAQSPRYKIIEKRQSVAFWCNPISGHATLYWYQQILGQGPKLLIQFQNNGVVDDSQLPKDRFSAERLKGVDSTLKIQPAKLEDSAVYLCASSLQLQGSNTGELFFGEGSRLTVL.